This TCR beta chain was retrieved from a study of blood T cell repertoires in COVID-19. V shed 6 bases and J shed 5 bases, with 11 bases lying between them. The CDR3 extends over 13 amino acids. Germline V CDR1 and CDR2: MNHEY, SVGEGT. Sequencing used immunoSEQ multiplex PCR; TCRdb keeps in-frame clones, though not all of them. The table includes hundreds of thousands of clones, over 75% detected once. Recruits, aged roughly 18 to 100 years, lived in 25 or so US areas. Membership in each cohort depended on participant-reported clinical history. Two consecutive negative NP/OP PCR tests, clearance, or resolved symptoms defined Cohort 3 recovery. In this sample, this clone turned up many times.

The rearrangement links TRBV6-2 or TRBV6-3 to TRBJ2-1; a weak D match, TRBD2 (5 bases). This sequence originates from a woman aged 30 to 39 who had recovered from COVID-19. Sequencing input: PBMCs or T cells enriched from blood (not recorded which). CDR3 sequence: CASSSDSNNEQFF. As DNA, the CDR3 is TGTGCCAGCAGCTCGGACTCTAACAATGAGCAGTTCTTC.